This TCR beta chain was retrieved from a study of blood T cells in healthy people across ages. A sample-barcoded 5' primer and a J-beta primer mix were used in a second PCR of about 7 to 12 cycles. TCRdb reprocessed the 5' RACE reads with MiXCR, giving one entry per CDR3 protein. This sample yields around 1.5 million distinct CDR3 sequences, of which 55% to 75% are seen a single time; 5% to 7% belongs to the top ten. Germline CDR1 is KGHSH and CDR2 is LQKENI. The CDR3 totals 16 residues. Sequenced input: blood. V and J are TRBV18 and TRBJ2-4; 9 nucleotides align to TRBD1. The J call is doubtful: the DNA matches TRBJ2-5 better. The origin of this receptor is a man in his late teens or twenties in good health. CDR3 sequence: CASSPSGQGLRETQYF. The CDR3 bases are TGTGCCAGCTCACCATCCGGACAGGGGTTAAGGGAGACCCAGTACTTC.